The clone carrying this T cell receptor (beta chain) was recorded a few times. This sample is drawn from a study of blood T cell repertoires in COVID-19. Study background: Acute-phase and convalescent COVID-19 samples originated in the United States, Italy and Spain.

CDR3 length equals 13 residues. Looked up from germline, CDR1 is SGHTA and CDR2 is FQGNSA. The ends were cut back, 4 bases at V and 0 bases at J, with 6 bases in the middle. Original processing notes: Estimated nucleated cell counts came from reference gene primer amplification. Using immunoSEQ multiplex PCR, the repertoire was profiled, and TCRdb retains in-frame clones only, with some absent. The V and J calls and clone size were taken over from that table, and D and trimming were inferred from the DNA. Among 350,000 to 550,000 clones listed, 80% to 90% were seen once. Participant-given clinical history determined each cohort assignment.

The specimen was PBMCs or T cells enriched from blood (not recorded which). The V and J genes are TRBV7-2 and TRBJ1-1; maybe TRBD1 (5 bases). This sequence was found in a man in his thirties or forties who had recovered from COVID-19. As DNA, the CDR3 is TGTGCCAGCAGCTCCAGGGTGAACACTGAAGCTTTCTTT. Encoded protein: CASSSRVNTEAFF.